What follows describes a single TCR beta chain. Its antigen specificity is not known. The record has no base qualities; no much larger clone is one base away. The sample contains more than one DNA sequence encoding this CDR3. TCR CDR3 regions were amplified from genomic DNA by multiplex PCR using the deep immunoSEQ assay. Extracted genomic DNA from each cell subset was distributed evenly across all wells of several immunoSEQ 96-well plates, and each plate was treated as a replicate. For sorted subsets, approximately 190 ng genomic DNA, equal to tens of thousands of T cell genomes, was loaded into each replicate PCR. Purified libraries were measured with a Qubit 3.0 fluorometer, size-checked on a Bioanalyzer 2100, and measured again with the KAPA Library Quantification kit. Every immunoSEQ 96-well plate was sequenced on a dedicated single-read 150-cycle Illumina NextSeq 550 flow cell. Processing in the source paper ran as follows. Because only junctional sequences without quality scores were contained in the immunoSEQ output, filtering matching that applied to full-length reads could not be performed. To assign V/J genes and CDR3, sequences were annotated using PyIR, a Python wrapper for IgBLAST v1.9, with IMGT germline references. Reads were removed for weak V/J assignments (E-value above 1e-6), missing CDR3, stop codons, out-of-frame junctions, or ambiguous translated residues. V3J clonotypes were defined as sequences sharing an identical inferred V gene, J gene, and CDR3 amino acid sequence. To compute the percentage overlap between repertoires, the number of shared unique clonotypes was divided by the size of the smaller repertoire. Repertoire richness was assessed with RTK rarefaction, the Chao1 estimator, and Recon v2.1 estimates of unobserved clonotypes. Generation probabilities for all TCRbeta clonotypes obtained by the gDNA method from four donors were computed using OLGA. Sourced from immuneACCESS, this table was stored by TCRdb with only in-frame sequences that have V and J called. A share of the clones is absent; for the studies checked, an unresolved V gene accounts for under half, and the remainder has no known explanation. Clone size and V and J calls were adopted from that table, with D and trimming inferred from the DNA. This sample holds roughly 1,000,000 clones; around 78% were observed only once. 0.55% to 0.7% of the sample lies in the top ten.

The donors were healthy, HIV-negative adults who had no recently reported acute infections or vaccinations. Every donor was a Caucasian adult residing in Nashville, Tennessee, USA. CD4+ T cells were enriched by magnetic negative selection; naive cells were then positively selected on CD45RA, and the negative fraction formed the memory subset. Blood was collected by leukapheresis, and PBMCs were isolated by Ficoll-Histopaque density gradient centrifugation and then cryopreserved in liquid nitrogen vapor phase. Analytical flow cytometry was used to check the purity and quantity of each magnetically sorted T cell population. From each sorted fraction, genomic DNA was isolated and quantified by UV absorbance on a Nanodrop 2000c. V is trimmed back by 3 bases and J by 1 base, and the junction contains 3 bases that no gene match accounts for. Including the terminal cysteine and phenylalanine, the CDR3 comprises 14 residues. This entry keeps only the CDR3 DNA: 42 bases, framed from base 1. CDR1 and CDR2 were assigned from the germline V gene as SGHRS and YFSETQ.

This record belongs to a study of shared clonotypes between healthy human individuals (dated by TCRdb to about 2020). About the investigation overall: Three men and a couple of women, aged 18 to 49 years, made up the cohort. To estimate repertoire size and how much clonotype sharing occurs between individuals, the study deeply sequenced the blood TCR repertoires of five healthy adults. Different laboratories and diverse techniques were used to prepare libraries and sequence TCR repertoires, to increase sequencing depth and limit assay-specific biases. For each donor, three plates each were used for CD4 naive and CD4 memory, two plates were used for CD8 naive, and one plate was used for CD8 memory. Leukapheresis yielded between about 0.94 and 8.9 billion PBMCs per donor. Paper-wide results and their limitations: Larger estimated clonotype richness was generally found for naive subsets than for memory subsets. Rarefaction of sorted-subset datasets indicated incomplete sequencing despite the large sequencing depth. Higher generation probabilities were observed for clonotypes shared by all four sorted-subset donors than for non-shared clonotypes. Approximately 5% of naive CD4, around 3.5% of naive CD8, around 2.3% of memory CD4, and approximately 0.39% of memory CD8 clonotypes were shared across a handful of donors. Pairwise subsampling led to the expectation that sequencing depth would affect the degree of clonotype sharing among donors. Sampling was restricted to blood, and TCR repertoires in tissues likely differ from the TCR repertoires found in blood. Because the study included a small number of donors, the genetic and exposure-history diversity represented was limited.

This clonotype originated in a man between 18 and 35 years old in good health. Some clones in this sample may be carry-over from other donors' samples. Sequenced: memory CD4+ T cells from PBMCs. What this sample's cell subset or site label stands for: CD45RA-negative fraction. This receptor chain uses TRBV5-1 and TRBJ2-7; 8 middle bases align to TRBD1. Here is the DNA: TGCGCCAGCAGCTCAGGACAGGGTTCCTACGAGCAGTACTTC. Its translation is CASSSGQGSYEQYF.